This TCR beta chain was identified during a study of T cell repertoires in cytomegalovirus infection. Study-wide context: TCR beta signatures that were public indicated CMV infection and matching HLA type.

MiXCR, applied by TCRdb to the reads, yields one record per CDR3 protein. This repertoire shows roughly 81,000 distinct CDR3 sequences, more than 3.5% found once; its top ten account for around 4.4%. This clonotype was counted at least ten times. Trimming removed 4 bases from V and 7 bases from J, with 10 bases in between. This CDR3 is 12 amino acids long. The V gene's germline CDR1 is MGHDK and CDR2 SYGVNS. The source is a human donor in good health (CMV status not recorded). Some clones in this sample may be carry-over from other donors' samples. The chain employs TRBV25-1 and TRBJ1-2; D remains ambiguous. The sequenced sample consisted of PBMCs. CDR3 loop: CASSVLGTGYTF. DNA for the CDR3: TGTGCCAGCAGTGTGTTGGGTACTGGCTACACCTTC.